The source of this T cell receptor (beta chain) is a study of T cell repertoires in cytomegalovirus infection. Overall study: Used in the study were CMV epitopes, some recently identified and HLA-C-restricted, others well-studied and HLA-B-restricted. Based on public TCR beta signatures, there were indications of CMV infection and of a matching HLA type.

With respect to this clonotype: Its antigen is not known.

Germline V gene lookup returns CDR1 SGHTA and CDR2 FQGTGA. Deletions cut 2 bases from V and 8 bases from J, with 9 bases between. The CDR3 loop spans 13 amino acids. A single record per CDR3 protein comes from TCRdb applying MiXCR to the reads. Of approximately 990,000 distinct CDR3 sequences listed, approximately 30% are singletons. This chain links TRBV7-3 with TRBJ2-2, with unresolved D. The sequencing used cultured CD8+ T cells from PBMCs, collected from culture after CMV antigen stimulation. The TCR originated in a human donor in good health (CMV status not recorded). Some clones in this sample may be carry-over from other donors' samples. The CDR3 protein is CASSLHTGGELFF. The CDR3 coding sequence is TGTGCCAGCAGCTTACATACTGGGGGGGAGCTGTTTTTT.